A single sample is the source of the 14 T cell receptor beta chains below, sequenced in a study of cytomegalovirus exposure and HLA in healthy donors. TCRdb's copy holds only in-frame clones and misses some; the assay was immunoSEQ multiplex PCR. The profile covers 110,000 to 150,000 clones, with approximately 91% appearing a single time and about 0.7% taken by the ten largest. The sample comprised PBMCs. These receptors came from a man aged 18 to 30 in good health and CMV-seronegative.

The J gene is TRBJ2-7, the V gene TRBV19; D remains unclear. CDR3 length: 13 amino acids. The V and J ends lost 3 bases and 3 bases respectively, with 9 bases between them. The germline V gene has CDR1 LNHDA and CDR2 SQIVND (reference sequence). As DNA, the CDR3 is TGTGCCAGTAGTATTTCTCCGGGCTACGAGCAGTACTTC. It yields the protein CASSISPGYEQYF.

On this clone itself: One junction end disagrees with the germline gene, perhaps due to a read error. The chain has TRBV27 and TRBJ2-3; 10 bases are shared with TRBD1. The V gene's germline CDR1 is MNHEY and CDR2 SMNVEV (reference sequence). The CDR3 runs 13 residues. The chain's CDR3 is CASSPTTGGGSIF. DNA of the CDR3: TGTGCCAGCAGTCCCACGACAGGGGGCGGTTCTATTTTT.

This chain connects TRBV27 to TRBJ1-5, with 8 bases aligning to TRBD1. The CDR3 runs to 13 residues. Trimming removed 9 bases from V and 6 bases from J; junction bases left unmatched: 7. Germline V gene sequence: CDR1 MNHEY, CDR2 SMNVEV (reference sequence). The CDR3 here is CASQGALGQPQHF. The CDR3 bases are TGTGCCAGTCAGGGGGCGCTTGGTCAGCCCCAGCATTTT.

The CDR3 loop is CASSMGTGTDRRETQYF. The CDR3 DNA is TGTGCCAGTAGTATGGGGACAGGCACTGACCGAAGAGAGACCCAGTACTTC. The chain combines TRBV19 with TRBJ2-5, with TRBD1 matching 8 bases. Germline V CDR1 and CDR2: LNHDA, SQIVND (reference sequence). CDR3 size: 17 residues. The V segment lost 3 bases and the J segment 4 bases; nucleotides outside the gene matches: 13.

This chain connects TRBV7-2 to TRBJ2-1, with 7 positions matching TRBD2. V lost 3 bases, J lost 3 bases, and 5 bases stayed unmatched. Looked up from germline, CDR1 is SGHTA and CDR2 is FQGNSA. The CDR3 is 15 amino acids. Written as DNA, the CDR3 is TGTGCCAGCAGCTTGGCGGGAGCTAACTACAATGAGCAGTTCTTC. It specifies CASSLAGANYNEQFF.

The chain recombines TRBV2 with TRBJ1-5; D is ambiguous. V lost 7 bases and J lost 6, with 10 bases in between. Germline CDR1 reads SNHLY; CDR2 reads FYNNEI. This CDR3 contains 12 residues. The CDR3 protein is CASNNIGQPQHF. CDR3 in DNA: TGTGCCAGCAACAATATTGGTCAGCCCCAGCATTTT.

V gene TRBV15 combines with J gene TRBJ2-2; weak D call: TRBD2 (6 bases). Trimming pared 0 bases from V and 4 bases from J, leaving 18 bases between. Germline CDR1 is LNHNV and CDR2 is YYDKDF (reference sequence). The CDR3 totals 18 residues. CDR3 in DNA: TGTGCCACCAGCAGAGATCCGGCGGGGCTAAGGGTCACCGGGGAGCTGTTTTTT. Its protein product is CATSRDPAGLRVTGELFF.

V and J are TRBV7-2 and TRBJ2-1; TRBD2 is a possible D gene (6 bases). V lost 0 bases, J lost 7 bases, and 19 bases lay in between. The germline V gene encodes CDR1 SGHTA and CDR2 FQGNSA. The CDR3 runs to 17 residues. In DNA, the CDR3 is TGTGCCAGCAGCTTAGCCCCGAGGAGCGGGCTAAAGAATGAGCAGTTCTTC. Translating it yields CASSLAPRSGLKNEQFF.

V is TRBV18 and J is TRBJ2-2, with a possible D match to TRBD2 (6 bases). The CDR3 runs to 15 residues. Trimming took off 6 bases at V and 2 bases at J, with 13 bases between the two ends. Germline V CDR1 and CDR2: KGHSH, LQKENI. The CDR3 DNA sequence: TGTGCCAGCTCTCCGAGGAGGGATAACACCGGGGAGCTGTTTTTT. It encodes CASSPRRDNTGELFF. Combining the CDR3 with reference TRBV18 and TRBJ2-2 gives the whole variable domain NAGVMQNPRHLVRRRGQEARLRCSPMKGHSHVYWYRQLPEEGLKFMVYLQKENIIDESGMPKERFSAEFPKEGPSILRIQQVVRGDSAAYFCASSPRRDNTGELFFGEGSRLTVL.

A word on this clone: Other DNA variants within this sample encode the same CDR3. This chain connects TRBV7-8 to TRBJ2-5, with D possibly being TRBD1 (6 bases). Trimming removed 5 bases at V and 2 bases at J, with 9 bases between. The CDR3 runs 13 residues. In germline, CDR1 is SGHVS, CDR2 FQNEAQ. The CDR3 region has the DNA TGTGCCAGCAGCCTCGGACAGCAAGAGACCCAGTACTTC. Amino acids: CASSLGQQETQYF.

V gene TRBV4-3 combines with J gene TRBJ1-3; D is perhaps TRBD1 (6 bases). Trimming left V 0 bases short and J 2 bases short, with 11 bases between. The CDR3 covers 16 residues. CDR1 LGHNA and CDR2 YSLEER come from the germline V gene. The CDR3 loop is CASSQDGGTPGNTIYF. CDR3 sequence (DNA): TGCGCCAGCAGCCAAGATGGGGGCACGCCTGGAAACACCATATATTTT.

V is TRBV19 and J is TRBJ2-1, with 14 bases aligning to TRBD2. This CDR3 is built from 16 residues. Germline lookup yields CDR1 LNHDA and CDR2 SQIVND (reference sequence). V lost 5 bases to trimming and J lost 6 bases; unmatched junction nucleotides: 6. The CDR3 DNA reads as TGTGCCAGTAGTGACCCTGGACTAGCGGGAGGCAATGAGCAGTTCTTC. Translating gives CASSDPGLAGGNEQFF.

This CDR3 is CASSKGWRVTNYGYTF. The CDR3 nucleotides read TGTGCCAGTAGTAAAGGTTGGAGGGTAACTAACTATGGCTACACCTTC. The V call is TRBV19, the J call TRBJ1-2; D is ambiguous. CDR3 size: 16 residues. Germline assignment: CDR1 LNHDA and CDR2 SQIVND (reference sequence). Trimming took off 4 bases at V and 0 bases at J, with 15 bases between the two ends.

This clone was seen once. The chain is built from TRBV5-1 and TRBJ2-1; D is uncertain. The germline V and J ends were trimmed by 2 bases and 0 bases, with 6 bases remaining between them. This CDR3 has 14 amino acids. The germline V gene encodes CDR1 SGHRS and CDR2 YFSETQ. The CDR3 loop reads CASSFRSSYNEQFF. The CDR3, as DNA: TGCGCCAGCAGCTTCCGGAGCTCCTACAATGAGCAGTTCTTC.